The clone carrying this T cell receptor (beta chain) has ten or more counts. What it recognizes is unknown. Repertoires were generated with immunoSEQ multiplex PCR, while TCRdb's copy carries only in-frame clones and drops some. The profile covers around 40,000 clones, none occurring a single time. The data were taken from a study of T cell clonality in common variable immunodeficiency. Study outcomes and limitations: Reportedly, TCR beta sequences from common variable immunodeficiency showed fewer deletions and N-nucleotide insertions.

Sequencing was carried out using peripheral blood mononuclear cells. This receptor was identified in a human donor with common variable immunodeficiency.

The CDR3 bases that were read are TGTGCCAGTAGTGTCGACAGGGGTCCCTATGGC. This gives the protein CASSVDRGPYG. From start to end, the CDR3 is CASSVDRGPYGYTF. This chain uses TRBV19 with TRBJ1-2, with 8 bases lining up with TRBD1. The read ends 3 residues before the CDR3 terminus; that terminus is restored from the germline J gene. With V trimmed by 5 bases and J by 4 bases, 6 bases remained unmatched. The CDR3 consists of 14 residues. Per the germline V gene, CDR1 is LNHDA and CDR2 is SQIVND (reference sequence).